This T cell receptor beta chain was observed in a study of blood T cells in healthy people across ages. Study-level information: Template switching recovered approximately one barcoded beta molecule for every two T cells. General observations from the study: Measured against age, TCR beta diversity per million T cells decreased in a roughly linear manner.

This clonotype was observed a handful of times. Its antigen is not identified. Each donor was a healthy Caucasian individual from Russia, aged roughly 6 to 90. Together with a sample-barcoded 5' primer, a J-beta primer mix was included in a second PCR lasting roughly 6 to 12 cycles. TCRdb processed the 5' RACE reads anew with MiXCR; each CDR3 protein has one entry. The sample shows roughly 1,500,000 distinct CDR3 sequences, around two fifths of them seen only once. V lost 3 bases to trimming and J lost 1 base; unmatched junction nucleotides: 0. The CDR3 loop spans 15 amino acids. Germline CDR1 reads LNHDA; CDR2 reads SQIVND (reference sequence).

The source material was blood. The chain links TRBV19 to TRBJ2-3, with 11 bases matching TRBD2. This receptor was identified in a woman aged 18-30 years in good health. This CDR3 is CASSMTSGGTDTQYF. DNA of the CDR3: TGTGCCAGTAGTATGACTAGCGGGGGCACAGATACGCAGTATTTT.